This TCR beta chain came from a study of shared clonotypes between healthy human individuals. General study points: The study found lower generation probabilities in non-shared clonotypes than in those shared by all four donors.

Investigators spread the genomic DNA of each subset evenly over several immunoSEQ plates. Clones were read by immunoSEQ multiplex PCR, and TCRdb kept only the in-frame ones, dropping some. The table lists 600,000 or so clones, 85% to 95% of them singletons. As defined, naive CD8 cells were CD45RO-negative and positively selected for CCR7, with terminally differentiated effector memory CD45RA+ cells excluded. This clone was detected once. The target antigen is unknown. This CDR3 is 14 amino acids long. Germline CDR1 reads SGHRS; CDR2 reads YFSETQ. The junction had 4 bases not matched to a gene; V was cut back by 5 bases and J by 4 bases.

The chain couples TRBV5-1 to TRBJ1-2; 11 positions match TRBD1. The sequence came from a woman in her twenties or thirties in good health. Material for sequencing was naive CD8+ T cells sorted from blood. The CDR3 nucleotides are TGCGCCAGCAGTCTGGGACAGGGGGTCTATGGCTACACCTTC. Translation: CASSLGQGVYGYTF. The full variable domain, in which reference TRBV5-1 and TRBJ1-2 provide the parts outside the CDR3, is KAGVTQTPRYLIKTRGQQVTLSCSPISGHRSVSWYQQTPGQGLQFLFEYFSETQRNKGNFPGRFSGRQFSNSRSEMNVSTLELGDSALYLCASSLGQGVYGYTFGSGTRLTVV.